The 4 T cell receptor beta chains below were found in one sample sequenced in a study of CD4 T cells in relation to SARS-CoV-2 and coronaviruses. Unexposed donor CD4+ T cells date from 2011-2018, before the COVID-19 pandemic. The cells were cultured for under twelve days before CD4+ T cells were isolated. Sequencing was performed with immunoSEQ multiplex PCR; in TCRdb, only in-frame clones are kept and a portion is missing. The data hold roughly 18,000 clones, with roughly 77% observed a single time. Their antigens remain unidentified. The sequenced sample was CD4+ T cells from PBMCs, cultured in vitro. These receptors came from a human donor in good health.

This rearrangement joins TRBV2 to TRBJ2-7; D not resolved. Trimming left V 5 bases short and J 2 bases short, with 10 bases between. The germline gives CDR1 SNHLY, CDR2 FYNNEI. This CDR3 region has 13 residues. The CDR3 here is CASSSITPYEQYF. In DNA form, the CDR3 reads TGTGCCAGCAGTTCAATAACGCCCTACGAGCAGTACTTC.

V usage is TRBV18 and J usage is TRBJ2-7, with unresolved D. Trimming took 1 base from V and 6 from J, leaving 19 bases between them. Germline V lookup: CDR1 KGHSH, CDR2 LQKENI. The length of the CDR3 is 16 residues. The CDR3 loop reads CASSPLPKSPKSEQYF. CDR3 in DNA: TGTGCCAGCTCACCACTTCCCAAGTCCCCCAAAAGCGAGCAGTACTTC.

The CDR3 region has the DNA TGTGCCAGCAGCTTAGGCCCAGCGGGAGGAGGTAATGAGCAGTTCTTC. It encodes CASSLGPAGGGNEQFF. The genes are TRBV7-7 and TRBJ2-1; 9 bases are shared with TRBD2. This CDR3 contains 16 residues. From germline, CDR1 is SSHAT and CDR2 FNYEAQ (reference sequence). Trimming removed 1 base from V and 7 bases from J; junction bases left unmatched: 8. The variable domain in full, with the rest retrieved from reference TRBV7-7 and TRBJ2-1, is GAGVSQSPRYKVTKRGQDVTLRCDPISSHATLYWYQQALGQGPEFLTYFNYEAQPDKSGLPSDRFSAERPEGSISTLTIQRTEQRDSAMYRCASSLGPAGGGNEQFFGPGTRLTVL.

V gene TRBV6-4 combines with J gene TRBJ2-1; a weak D match, TRBD1 (6 bases). The length of the CDR3 is 13 residues. V lost 2 bases and J 9 bases, leaving 11 bases between the germline ends. Germline CDR1 reads MRHNA; CDR2 reads SNTAGT. Written as DNA, the CDR3 is TGTGCCAGCAGTGACCAAACAGGGAGTGAGCAGTTCTTC. It translates to CASSDQTGSEQFF.